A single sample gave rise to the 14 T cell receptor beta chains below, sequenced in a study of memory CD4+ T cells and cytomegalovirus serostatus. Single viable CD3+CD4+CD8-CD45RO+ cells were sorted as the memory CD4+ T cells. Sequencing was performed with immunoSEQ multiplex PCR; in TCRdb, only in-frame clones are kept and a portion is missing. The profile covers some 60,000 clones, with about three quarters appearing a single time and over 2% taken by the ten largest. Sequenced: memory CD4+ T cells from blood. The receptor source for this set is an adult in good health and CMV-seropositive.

CDR3 nucleotide sequence: TGCGCCAGCAAACTCCGGGACAGGGGGCTCGGGGAGCTGTTTTTT. This codes for CASKLRDRGLGELFF. The chain carries TRBV4-1 and TRBJ2-2; 12 bases are a match to TRBD1. This CDR3 is built from 15 residues. V lost 7 bases to trimming and J lost 7 bases; unmatched junction nucleotides: 7. Germline V lookup: CDR1 MGHRA, CDR2 YSYEKL.

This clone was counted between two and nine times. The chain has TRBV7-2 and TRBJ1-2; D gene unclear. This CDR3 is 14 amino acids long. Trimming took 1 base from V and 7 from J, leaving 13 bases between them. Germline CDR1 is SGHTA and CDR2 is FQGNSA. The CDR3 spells CASSLGTASGGYTF. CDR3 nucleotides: TGTGCCAGCAGCTTAGGGACGGCCTCCGGTGGCTACACCTTC.

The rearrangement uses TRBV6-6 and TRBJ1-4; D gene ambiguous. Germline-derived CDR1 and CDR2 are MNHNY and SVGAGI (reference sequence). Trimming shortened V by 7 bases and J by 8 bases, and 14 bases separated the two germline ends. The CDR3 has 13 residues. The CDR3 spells CASTPRFGEKLFF. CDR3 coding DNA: TGTGCCAGCACTCCGCGCTTTGGGGAAAAACTGTTTTTT.

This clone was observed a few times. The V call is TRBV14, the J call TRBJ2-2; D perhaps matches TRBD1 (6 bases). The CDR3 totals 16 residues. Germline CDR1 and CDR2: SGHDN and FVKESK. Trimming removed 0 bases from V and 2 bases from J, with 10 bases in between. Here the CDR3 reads CASSQDAGVNTGELFF. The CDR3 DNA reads TGTGCCAGCAGCCAAGACGCAGGGGTAAACACCGGGGAGCTGTTTTTT.

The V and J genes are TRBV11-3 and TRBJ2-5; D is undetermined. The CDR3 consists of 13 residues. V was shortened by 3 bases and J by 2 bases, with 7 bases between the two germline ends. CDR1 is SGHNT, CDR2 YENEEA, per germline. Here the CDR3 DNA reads TGTGCCAGCAGCTTTGGGAAACAAGAGACCCAGTACTTC. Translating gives CASSFGKQETQYF.

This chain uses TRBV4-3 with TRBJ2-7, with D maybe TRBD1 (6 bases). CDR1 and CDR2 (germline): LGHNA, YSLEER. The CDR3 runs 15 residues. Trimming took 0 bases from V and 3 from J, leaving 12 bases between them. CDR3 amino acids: CASSQERQVHYEQYF. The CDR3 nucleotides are TGCGCCAGCAGCCAAGAAAGACAGGTCCACTACGAGCAGTACTTC.

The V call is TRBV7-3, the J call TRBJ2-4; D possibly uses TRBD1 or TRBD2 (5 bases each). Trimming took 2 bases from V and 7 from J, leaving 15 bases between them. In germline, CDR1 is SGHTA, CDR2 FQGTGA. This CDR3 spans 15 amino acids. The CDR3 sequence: CASSLGYGARNIQYF. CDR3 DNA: TGTGCCAGCAGCTTAGGTTACGGGGCGAGGAACATTCAGTACTTC.

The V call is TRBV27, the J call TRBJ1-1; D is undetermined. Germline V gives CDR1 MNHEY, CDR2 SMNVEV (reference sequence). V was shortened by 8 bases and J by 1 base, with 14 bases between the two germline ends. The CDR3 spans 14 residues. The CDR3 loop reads CASRSWVSNTEAFF. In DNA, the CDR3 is TGTGCCAGCCGTTCGTGGGTTTCGAACACTGAAGCTTTCTTT.

Here the CDR3 reads CALIPGGFGTGELFF. CDR3 DNA: TGTGCCCTAATTCCGGGAGGGTTCGGAACCGGGGAGCTGTTTTTT. V gene TRBV30 combines with J gene TRBJ2-2; 8 bases map to TRBD2. V lost 8 bases and J lost 5; bases outside the gene matches: 13. Germline CDR1 and CDR2: GTSNPN and SVGIG (reference sequence). The CDR3 is 15 residues long.

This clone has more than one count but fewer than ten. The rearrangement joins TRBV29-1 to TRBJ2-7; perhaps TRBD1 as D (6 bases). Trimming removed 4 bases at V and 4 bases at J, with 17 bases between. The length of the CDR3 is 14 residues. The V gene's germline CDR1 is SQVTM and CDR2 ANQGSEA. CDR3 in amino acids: CSVAGDLNEYEQYF. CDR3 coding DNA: TGCAGCGTTGCAGGGGACCTAAATGAATACGAGCAGTACTTC.

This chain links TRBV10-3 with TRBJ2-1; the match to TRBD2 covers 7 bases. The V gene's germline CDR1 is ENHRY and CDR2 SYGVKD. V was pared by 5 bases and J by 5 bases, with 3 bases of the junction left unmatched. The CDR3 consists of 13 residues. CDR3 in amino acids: CAISREVDNEQFF. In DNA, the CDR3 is TGTGCCATCAGTCGGGAGGTAGACAATGAGCAGTTCTTC.

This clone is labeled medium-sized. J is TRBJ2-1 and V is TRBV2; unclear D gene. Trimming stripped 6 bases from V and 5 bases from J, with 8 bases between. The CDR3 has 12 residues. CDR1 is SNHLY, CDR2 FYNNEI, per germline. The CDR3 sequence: CASRLFNNEQFF. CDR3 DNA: TGTGCCAGCAGGTTGTTTAACAATGAGCAGTTCTTC.

CDR3 sequence reads: CASSPTVGTQYF. The CDR3 DNA reads as TGTGCCAGCAGTCCGACAGTTGGTACGCAGTATTTT. This sequence joins TRBV5-6 and TRBJ2-3, with D perhaps TRBD1 (5 bases). In germline, CDR1 is SGHDT, CDR2 YYEEEE. There are 12 residues in the CDR3. Trimming removed 5 bases from V and 8 bases from J, with 12 bases in between.

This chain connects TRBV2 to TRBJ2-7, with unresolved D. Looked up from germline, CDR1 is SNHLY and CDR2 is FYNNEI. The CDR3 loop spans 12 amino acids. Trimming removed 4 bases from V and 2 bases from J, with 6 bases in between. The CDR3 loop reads CASSAVTYEQYV. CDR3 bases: TGTGCCAGCAGTGCCGTTACCTACGAGCAGTACGTC.